What follows is one T cell receptor (beta chain) and its context. Antigen specificity is unknown. This specimen includes other DNA sequences encoding the same CDR3. These data are taken from a study of CD8+ T cells in alopecia areata. Overall study context: The protocol delivered tofacitinib for 6 to 18 months, then withdrew it for 6 months. Findings of the study overall: Scalp clonality, together with expanded CD8+ clones among the top 100, fell significantly with tofacitinib. There were many expanded lesional clones persisting in scalp and blood during tofacitinib.

After isolation, RNA underwent reverse transcription to generate cDNA as the sequencing template. Here immunoSEQ multiplex PCR was the method, and the copy in TCRdb shows in-frame clones only, minus some. Among over 150,000 clones listed, more than 45% were seen once. Documented treatment: oral pan-JAK inhibitor, 5-10 mg twice daily. The clonotype originates from a human donor with alopecia areata. The sequenced sample was CD4+ T cells sorted from blood, obtained at week 24, from a patient treated with tofacitinib.

The CDR3 here is CASSLDRETQYF. Here the CDR3 DNA reads TGTGCCAGCAGCTTGGACCGAGAGACCCAGTACTTC. The chain employs TRBV11-2 and TRBJ2-5; D is undetermined. This CDR3 is built from 12 residues. Germline V gene data show CDR1 as SGHAT and CDR2 as FQNNGV. Trimming stripped 3 bases from V and 4 bases from J, with 6 bases between.